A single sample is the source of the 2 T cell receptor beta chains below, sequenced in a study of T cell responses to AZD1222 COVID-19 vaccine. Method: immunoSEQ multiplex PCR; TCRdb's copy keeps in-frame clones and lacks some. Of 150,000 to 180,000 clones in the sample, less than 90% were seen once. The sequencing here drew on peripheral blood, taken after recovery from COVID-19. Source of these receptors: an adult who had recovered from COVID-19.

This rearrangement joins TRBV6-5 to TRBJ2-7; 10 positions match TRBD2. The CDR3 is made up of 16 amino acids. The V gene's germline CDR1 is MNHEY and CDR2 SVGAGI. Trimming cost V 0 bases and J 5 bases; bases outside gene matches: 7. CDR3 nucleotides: TGTGCCAGCAGTTACTCGAGGGCTAGCGGGAGACACGAGCAGTACTTC. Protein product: CASSYSRASGRHEQYF.

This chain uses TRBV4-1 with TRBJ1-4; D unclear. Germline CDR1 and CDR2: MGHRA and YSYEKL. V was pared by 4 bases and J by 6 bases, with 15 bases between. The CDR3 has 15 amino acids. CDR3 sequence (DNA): TGCGCCAGCAGCCCGGGTGTGGGGAACGATGAAAAACTGTTTTTT. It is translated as CASSPGVGNDEKLFF.